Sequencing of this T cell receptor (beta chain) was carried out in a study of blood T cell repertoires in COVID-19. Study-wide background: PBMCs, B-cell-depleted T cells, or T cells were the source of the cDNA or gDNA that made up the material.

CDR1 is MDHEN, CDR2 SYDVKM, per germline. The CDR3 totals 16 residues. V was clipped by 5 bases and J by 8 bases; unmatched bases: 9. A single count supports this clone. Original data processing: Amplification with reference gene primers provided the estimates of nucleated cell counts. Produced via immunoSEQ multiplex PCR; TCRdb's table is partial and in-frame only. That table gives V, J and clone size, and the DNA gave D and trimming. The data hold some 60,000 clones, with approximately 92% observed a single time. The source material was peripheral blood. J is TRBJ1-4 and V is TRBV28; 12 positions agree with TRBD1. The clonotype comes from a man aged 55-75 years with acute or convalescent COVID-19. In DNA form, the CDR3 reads TGTGCCAGCAGTAGGGCGGGACAGGGGGCGAGGGAAAAACTGTTTTTT. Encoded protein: CASSRAGQGAREKLFF.